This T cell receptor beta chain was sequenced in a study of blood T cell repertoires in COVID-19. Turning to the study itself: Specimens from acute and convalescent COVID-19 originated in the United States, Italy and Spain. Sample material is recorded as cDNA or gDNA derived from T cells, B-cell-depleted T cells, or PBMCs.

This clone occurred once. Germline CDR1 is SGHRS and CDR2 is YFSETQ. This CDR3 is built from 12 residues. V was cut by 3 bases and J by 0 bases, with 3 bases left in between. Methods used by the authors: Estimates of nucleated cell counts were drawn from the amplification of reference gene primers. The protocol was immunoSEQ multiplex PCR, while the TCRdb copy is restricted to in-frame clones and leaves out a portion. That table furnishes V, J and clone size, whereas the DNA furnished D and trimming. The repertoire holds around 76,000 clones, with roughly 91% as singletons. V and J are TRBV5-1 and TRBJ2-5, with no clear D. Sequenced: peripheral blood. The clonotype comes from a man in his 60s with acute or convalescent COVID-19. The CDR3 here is CASSSNQETQYF. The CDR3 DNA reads TGCGCCAGCAGCTCCAACCAAGAGACCCAGTACTTC.